Described below is a single T cell receptor beta chain sequence and its context. These data come from a study of monozygotic twins with inflammatory bowel disease. TCRdb reprocessed the 5' RACE reads, keeping one entry per CDR3 protein, no DNA. The clone table shows about 150,000 distinct CDR3 sequences, with the ten largest holding roughly 1.2%. Germline loops: CDR1 SQVTM, CDR2 ANQGSEA. This CDR3 has 13 residues. The sequencing input was blood. This sequence originates from a human donor with ulcerative colitis or Crohn's disease, or a healthy co-twin of an affected twin (not recorded which). The chain carries TRBV29-1 and TRBJ1-6; the D gene TCRdb calls, TRBD1, cannot be checked with no DNA. CDR3 amino acids: CSVDPGGGSPLHF. Full variable domain (remainder filled in from reference TRBV29-1 and TRBJ1-6): SAVISQKPSRDICQRGTSLTIQCQVDSQVTMMFWYRQQPGQSLTLIATANQGSEATYESGFVIDKFPISRPNLTFSTLTVSNMSPEDSSIYLCSVDPGGGSPLHFGNGTRLTVT.